The entry that follows covers one T cell receptor beta chain sequence. The record originates from a study of CD8 T cells in Susac syndrome. About the study: Treatment at blood withdrawal was none, corticosteroids, or intravenous immunoglobulin alone in Susac syndrome patients.

The V and J ends lost 5 bases and 3 bases respectively, with 12 bases between them. Germline V gives CDR1 MNHEY, CDR2 SMNVEV (reference sequence). The CDR3 length is 14 residues. Sequencing targeted TCR beta in T cells from blood (CD8+ and CD4+). Patients with Susac syndrome showed fulfilment of recently defined diagnostic criteria for definite or probable disease. After extraction with the RNeasy kit, roughly 0.45 to 1 ug of the RNA was reverse transcribed using random hexamers. With immunoSEQ multiplex PCR, TCR beta CDR3 was amplified across 54 Vbeta and 13 Jbeta. TCRdb analysed the immunoSEQ multiplex PCR reads with MiXCR anew, one entry per CDR3 protein. The sample shows about 110,000 distinct CDR3 sequences, roughly 95% of them seen only once.

V gene TRBV27 combines with J gene TRBJ2-3; a weak D match, TRBD2 (5 bases). Sequenced input: CD8+ T cells from PBMCs. The TCR was taken from a human donor with Susac syndrome. CDR3: CASSTTGLTDTQYF. The CDR3 nucleotides are TGTGCCAGCAGTACCACGGGGTTGACAGATACGCAGTATTTT.